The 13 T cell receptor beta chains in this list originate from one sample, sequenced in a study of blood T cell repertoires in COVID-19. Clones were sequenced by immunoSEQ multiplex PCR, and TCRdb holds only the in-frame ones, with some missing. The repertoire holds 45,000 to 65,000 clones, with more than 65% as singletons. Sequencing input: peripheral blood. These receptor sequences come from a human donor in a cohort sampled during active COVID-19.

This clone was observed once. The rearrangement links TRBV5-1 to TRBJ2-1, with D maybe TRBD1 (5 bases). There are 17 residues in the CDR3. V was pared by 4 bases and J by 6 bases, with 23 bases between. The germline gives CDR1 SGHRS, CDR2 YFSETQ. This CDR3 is CASSKDPTVDRVNEQFF. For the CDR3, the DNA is TGCGCCAGCAGCAAAGATCCGACAGTCGACCGGGTCAATGAGCAGTTCTTC.

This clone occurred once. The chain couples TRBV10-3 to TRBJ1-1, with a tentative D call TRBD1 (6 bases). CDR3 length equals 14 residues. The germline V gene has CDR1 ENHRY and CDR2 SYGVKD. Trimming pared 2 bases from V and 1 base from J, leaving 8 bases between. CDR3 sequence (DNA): TGTGCCATCAGTGAGCCGGGACAGAACACTGAAGCTTTCTTT. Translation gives CAISEPGQNTEAFF.

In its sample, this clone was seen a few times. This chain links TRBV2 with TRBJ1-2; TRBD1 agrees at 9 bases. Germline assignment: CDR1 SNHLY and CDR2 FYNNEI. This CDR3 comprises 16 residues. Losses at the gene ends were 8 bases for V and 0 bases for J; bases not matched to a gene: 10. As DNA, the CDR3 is TGTGCCAGCCACCCGGGACAGGGAAAATCTAACTATGGCTACACCTTC. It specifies CASHPGQGKSNYGYTF.

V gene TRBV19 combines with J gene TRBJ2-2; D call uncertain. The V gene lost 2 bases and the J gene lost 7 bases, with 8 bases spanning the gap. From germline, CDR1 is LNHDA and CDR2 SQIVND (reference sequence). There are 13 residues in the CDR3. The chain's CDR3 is CASSIRGSGELFF. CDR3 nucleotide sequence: TGTGCCAGTAGTATAAGAGGTAGCGGGGAGCTGTTTTTT.

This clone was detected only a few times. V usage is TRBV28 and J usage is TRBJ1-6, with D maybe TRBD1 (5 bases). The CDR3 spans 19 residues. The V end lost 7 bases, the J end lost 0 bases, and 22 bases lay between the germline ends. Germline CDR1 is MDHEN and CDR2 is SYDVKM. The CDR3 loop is CASILGGVTGSSYNSPLHF. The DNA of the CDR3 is TGTGCCAGCATTCTGGGAGGGGTGACGGGAAGCTCCTATAATTCACCCCTCCACTTT.

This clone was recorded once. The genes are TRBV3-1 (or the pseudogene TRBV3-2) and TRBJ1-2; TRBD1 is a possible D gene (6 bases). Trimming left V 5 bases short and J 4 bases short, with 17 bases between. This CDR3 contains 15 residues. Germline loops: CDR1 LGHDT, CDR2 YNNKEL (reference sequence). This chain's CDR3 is CASSTRQDKGYGYTF. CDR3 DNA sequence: TGTGCCAGCAGCACCCGACAGGACAAGGGCTATGGCTACACCTTC.

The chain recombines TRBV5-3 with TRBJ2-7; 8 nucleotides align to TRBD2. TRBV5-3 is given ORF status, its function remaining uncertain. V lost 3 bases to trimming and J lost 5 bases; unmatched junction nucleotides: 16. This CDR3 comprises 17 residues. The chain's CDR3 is CARSSPTGGPHFDEQYF. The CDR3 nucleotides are TGTGCCAGAAGCTCCCCGACGGGGGGGCCTCACTTTGACGAGCAGTACTTC.

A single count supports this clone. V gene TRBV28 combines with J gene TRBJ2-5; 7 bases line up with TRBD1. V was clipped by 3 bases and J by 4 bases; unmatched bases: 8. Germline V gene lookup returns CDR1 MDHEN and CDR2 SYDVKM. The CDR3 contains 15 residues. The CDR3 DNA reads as TGTGCCAGCAGTTTCCCAACAGGGGCGCGAGAGACCCAGTACTTC. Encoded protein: CASSFPTGARETQYF. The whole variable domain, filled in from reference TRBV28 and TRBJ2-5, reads DVKVTQSSRYLVKRTGEKVFLECVQDMDHENMFWYRQDPGLGLRLIYFSYDVKMKEKGDIPEGYSVSREKKERFSLILESASTNQTSMYLCASSFPTGARETQYFGPGTRLLVL.

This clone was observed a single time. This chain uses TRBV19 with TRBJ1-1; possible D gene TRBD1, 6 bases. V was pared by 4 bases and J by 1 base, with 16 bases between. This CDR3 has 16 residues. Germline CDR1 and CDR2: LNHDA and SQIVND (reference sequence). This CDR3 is CASSKIQGAGNTEAFF. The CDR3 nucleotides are TGTGCCAGTAGTAAGATACAGGGCGCAGGGAACACTGAAGCTTTCTTT.

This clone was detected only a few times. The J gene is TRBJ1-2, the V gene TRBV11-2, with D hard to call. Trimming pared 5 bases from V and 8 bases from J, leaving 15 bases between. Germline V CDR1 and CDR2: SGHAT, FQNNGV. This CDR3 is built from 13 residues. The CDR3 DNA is TGTGCCAGCAGCCCCACTTCCGTTTCGGGCTACACCTTC. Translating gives CASSPTSVSGYTF.

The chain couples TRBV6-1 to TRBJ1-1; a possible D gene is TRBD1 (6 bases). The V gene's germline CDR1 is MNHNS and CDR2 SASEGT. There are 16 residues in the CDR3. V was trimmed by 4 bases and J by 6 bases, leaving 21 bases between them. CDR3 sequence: CASSGYTGTTAPEAFF. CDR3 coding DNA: TGTGCCAGCAGTGGATACACAGGGACCACTGCCCCTGAAGCTTTCTTT.

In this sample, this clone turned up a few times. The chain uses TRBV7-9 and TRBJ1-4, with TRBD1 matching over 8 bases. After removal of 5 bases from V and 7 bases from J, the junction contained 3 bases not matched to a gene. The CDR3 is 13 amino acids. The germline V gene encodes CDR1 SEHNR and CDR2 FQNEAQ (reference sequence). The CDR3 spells CASSRGTGEKLFF. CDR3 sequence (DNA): TGTGCCAGCAGCAGAGGGACAGGTGAAAAACTGTTTTTT. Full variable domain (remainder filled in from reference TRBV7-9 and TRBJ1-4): DTGVSQNPRHKITKRGQNVTFRCDPISEHNRLYWYRQTLGQGPEFLTYFQNEAQLEKSRLLSDRFSAERPKGSFSTLEIQRTEQGDSAMYLCASSRGTGEKLFFGSGTQLSVL.

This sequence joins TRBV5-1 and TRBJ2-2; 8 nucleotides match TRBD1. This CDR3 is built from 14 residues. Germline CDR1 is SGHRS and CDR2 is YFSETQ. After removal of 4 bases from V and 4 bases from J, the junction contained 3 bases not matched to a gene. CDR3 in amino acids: CASSPGTGTGELFF. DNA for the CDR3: TGCGCCAGCAGCCCAGGGACAGGCACCGGGGAGCTGTTTTTT.